This TCR beta chain was sequenced during a study of T-cell reconstitution after alpha-beta-depleted transplantation in children. The CDR3 consists of 13 residues. Germline V CDR1 and CDR2: DFQATT, SNEGSKA (reference sequence). The V and J ends lost 4 bases and 6 bases respectively, with 15 bases between them. Preparation of the TCRbeta library used unique molecular identifiers. TCRdb re-called the PCR reads through MiXCR, storing one row per CDR3 protein. This table has 200,000 to 250,000 distinct CDR3 sequences, about 8.8% appearing once. The specimen was PBMCs from the stem cell graft donor, collected from the stem cell graft. This chain uses TRBV20-1 with TRBJ1-1; D unclear. The source is a human donor who donated a stem cell graft to a child with SCID. CDR3 loop: CSAISSGIAEAFF. The CDR3 nucleotides read TGCAGTGCTATTTCGTCGGGGATCGCTGAAGCTTTCTTT.